This TCR beta chain appears in the sequencing data of a study of T-cell reconstitution after alpha-beta-depleted transplantation in children. The study's findings and limits: T-cell counts and diversity were attributed mostly to newly produced T cells one year after transplant. Reported findings indicate that, about two months after transplant, alpha-beta T cells came from several hundred expanded clones, which were derived from non-depleted graft cells.

The V segment lost 5 bases and the J segment 2 bases; nucleotides outside the gene matches: 12. The V gene's germline CDR1 is DFQATT and CDR2 SNEGSKA (reference sequence). CDR3 length equals 16 residues. This clonotype was counted once. Antigen specificity is unknown. Researchers prepared the TCRbeta library using unique molecular identifiers, the study reports. TCRdb independently ran MiXCR on the PCR reads; one entry per CDR3 protein. This table has about 590,000 distinct CDR3 sequences, over 10% appearing once. The origin of this receptor is a male patient younger than 18 who had a stem cell transplant for acute myeloid leukemia, so the T cells may come from the graft donor. The sample in question was PBMCs, mostly from graft donor cells, obtained 360 days after TCRalphabeta/CD19-depleted stem cell transplant. The chain couples TRBV20-1 to TRBJ2-3; 8 nucleotides align to TRBD2. The CDR3 spells CSASFSGTHFTDTQYF. The CDR3 coding sequence is TGCAGTGCTTCATTTAGCGGGACCCACTTCACAGATACGCAGTATTTT.